One and the same sample provided the 9 T cell receptor beta chains below, sequenced in a study of T cell responses to AZD1222 COVID-19 vaccine. Sequencing used immunoSEQ multiplex PCR; TCRdb keeps in-frame clones, though not all of them. Of 100,000 or so clones listed, 86% were seen once; the top ten hold 1.4%. The specimen comprised peripheral blood, sampled on day 0 of AZD1222 vaccination. These receptors originate from an adult in good health.

The V and J genes are TRBV15 and TRBJ2-2; the D gene is possibly TRBD1 (5 bases). The germline V and J ends were trimmed by 4 bases and 6 bases, with 12 bases remaining between them. Germline assignment: CDR1 LNHNV and CDR2 YYDKDF (reference sequence). The CDR3 is 14 residues long. The CDR3 region has the DNA TGTGCCACCAGCAACGTGCAGGGATCCGGGGAGCTGTTTTTT. It is translated as CATSNVQGSGELFF.

The chain joins TRBV2 to TRBJ2-1; 11 bases line up with TRBD2. The germline V gene encodes CDR1 SNHLY and CDR2 FYNNEI. Trimming cost V 2 bases and J 0 bases; bases outside gene matches: 3. The CDR3 length is 17 residues. In DNA form, the CDR3 reads TGTGCCAGCAGTGAATTAGGACTAGCGGGCTCCTACAATGAGCAGTTCTTC. This gives the protein CASSELGLAGSYNEQFF.

The V and J genes are TRBV6-5 and TRBJ2-1; 11 bases line up with TRBD1. V shed 5 bases and J 7 bases; nucleotides not matched to a gene: 7. This CDR3 spans 15 amino acids. In germline, CDR1 is MNHEY, CDR2 SVGAGI. Here the CDR3 reads CASSRPGQGGNEQFF. The CDR3 region has the DNA TGTGCCAGCAGTCGACCGGGACAGGGGGGGAATGAGCAGTTCTTC.

The chain has TRBV21-1 and TRBJ2-1; the table's TRBD2 call for D was not verified on the DNA. TRBV21-1 is listed as a pseudogene. There are 18 residues in the CDR3. CDR3 coding DNA: TGTGCCAGCAGCAAACCACAGCCGGGGGGATCAAGAGAAAATGAGCAGTTCTTC. Its translation: CASSKPQPGGSRENEQFF.

V and J are TRBV27 and TRBJ1-6, with D perhaps matching TRBD1 (6 bases). V was cut by 6 bases and J by 8 bases, with 17 bases left in between. In germline, CDR1 is MNHEY, CDR2 SMNVEV (reference sequence). The CDR3 is made up of 15 amino acids. In nucleotides, the CDR3 is TGTGCCAGCAGGAAGCCCGACAGGAAACATTCACCCCTCCACTTT. This encodes CASRKPDRKHSPLHF.

This clone was counted a few times. The chain couples TRBV5-6 to TRBJ2-1, with D tentatively TRBD2 (5 bases). Deletions cut 3 bases from V and 6 bases from J, with 22 bases between. The CDR3 is 17 amino acids. Germline assignment: CDR1 SGHDT and CDR2 YYEEEE. DNA of the CDR3: TGTGCCAGCAGCTGGGGTGCCTGGACTCGGACGGGCAATGAGCAGTTCTTC. This encodes CASSWGAWTRTGNEQFF.

This clone appeared a single time. The chain carries TRBV7-9 and TRBJ1-2, with TRBD1 matching 7 bases. This CDR3 has 14 amino acids. Germline trimming cut 5 bases from V and 1 base from J; bases unmatched to any gene: 4. Germline-derived CDR1 and CDR2 are SEHNR and FQNEAQ (reference sequence). This CDR3 reads CASSPGQINYGYTF. CDR3 bases: TGTGCCAGCAGCCCGGGACAGATTAACTATGGCTACACCTTC.

This chain joins TRBV29-1 and TRBJ1-1; D uncertain. CDR1 is SQVTM and CDR2 is ANQGSEA in the germline V gene. The CDR3 loop spans 10 amino acids. V was trimmed by 4 bases and J by 3 bases, leaving 3 bases between them. The CDR3 DNA reads TGCAGCGTTGTTCACACTGAAGCTTTCTTT. This codes for CSVVHTEAFF.

This clone is a singleton in its sample. The rearrangement links TRBV7-8 to TRBJ1-1; a possible D gene is TRBD1 (6 bases). V lost 2 bases to trimming and J lost 1 base, with 11 bases between them. This CDR3 region has 15 residues. Germline CDR1 and CDR2: SGHVS and FQNEAQ. In DNA form, the CDR3 reads TGTGCCAGCAGCTTAAGAAGGGGACAGAACACTGAAGCTTTCTTT. Protein: CASSLRRGQNTEAFF.